This T cell receptor (beta chain) emerged from a study of T cells after yellow fever vaccination. The V end lost 8 bases, the J end lost 4 bases, and 8 bases lay between the germline ends. Germline V CDR1 and CDR2: MNHEY, SVGAGI. The CDR3 totals 11 residues. TCRdb reprocessed the 5' RACE reads via MiXCR and lists one record per CDR3 protein. The sample records roughly 180,000 distinct CDR3 sequences, approximately 6.2% being singletons. This clonotype was picked up a small number of times. This rearrangement joins TRBV6-5 to TRBJ1-2; D unclear. This sequence was found in a man between 18 and 29 years old who received the YFV17D yellow fever vaccine. The sample consisted of CD4+ T cells sorted from PBMCs, taken on the day of the first yellow fever vaccination. As DNA, the CDR3 is TGTGCCAGCCTGGACCTCTATGGCTACACCTTC. Translated: CASLDLYGYTF.